What follows are 2 T cell receptor beta chains derived from one specimen sequenced in a study of shared clonotypes between healthy human individuals. Generated by immunoSEQ multiplex PCR, the TCRdb table keeps only in-frame clones and is missing some. The sample holds around 240,000 clones, 65% to 70% seen once. Sequencing input: memory CD4+ T cells sorted from blood. The subset denotes: CD45RA-negative fraction. All receptors come from a young man in good health.

Ten or more counts support this clone. The rearrangement uses TRBV9 and TRBJ2-7; the D is unclear. CDR1 and CDR2 from the germline V gene are SGDLS and YYNGEE. The V end was cut by 3 bases, the J end by 4 bases, with 14 bases between. The CDR3 contains 14 residues. In DNA, the CDR3 is TGTGCCAGCAGCGAAGGGCCAAGTGCATACGAGCAGTACTTC. Translating gives CASSEGPSAYEQYF.

This chain links TRBV14 with TRBJ2-7; maybe TRBD2 (6 bases). The CDR3 runs to 17 residues. V lost 3 bases to trimming and J lost 2 bases, with 20 bases between them. Looked up from germline, CDR1 is SGHDN and CDR2 is FVKESK. The CDR3 reads CASSHGAVAGFPYEQYF. The CDR3 bases are TGTGCCAGCAGCCACGGGGCCGTTGCGGGATTCCCCTACGAGCAGTACTTC.